These T cell receptor beta chains were read from a single sample in a study of immune evolution from preneoplasia to lung adenocarcinoma. Method: immunoSEQ multiplex PCR; TCRdb's copy keeps in-frame clones and lacks some. The sample shows some 15,000 clones, approximately 78% of them seen only once. The sample taken for sequencing was FFPE minimally invasive lung adenocarcinoma tissue. The receptors stem from a person between 65 and 79 years old with lung adenocarcinoma. The CDR3 runs from the conserved cysteine through the conserved F or W. A D gene is named only where the DNA matches it firmly. Size tells how often a clone was seen (once, few, many) or the class of an expanded clone, and some rows leave it out.

cdr3_aa	cdr3_nt	d_call	clone_size	v_call	j_call
CASRLAGVDTGELFF	TGTGCCAGCAGGTTAGCGGGAGTCGACACCGGGGAGCTGTTTTTT	TRBD2	-	TRBV28	TRBJ2-2
CASSQEQQNTGELFF	TGCGCCAGCAGCCAAGAGCAGCAGAACACCGGGGAGCTGTTTTTT	-	-	TRBV4-1	TRBJ2-2
CATSRDLGSNEKLFF	TGTGCCACCAGCAGAGATCTGGGGTCTAATGAAAAACTGTTTTTT	-	-	TRBV15	TRBJ1-4
CASSYGLAGGVTQYF	TGTGCCAGCAGCTACGGACTAGCGGGAGGTGTTACCCAGTACTTC	TRBD2	-	TRBV7-2	TRBJ2-5
CASSEYQGSNQPQHF	TGTGCCAGCAGCGAATACCAGGGTAGCAATCAGCCCCAGCATTTT	-	-	TRBV6-1	TRBJ1-5
CATSRDRSGGNYEQYF	TGTGCCACCAGCAGAGATCGGAGCGGGGGGAACTACGAGCAGTACTTC	TRBD2	-	TRBV15	TRBJ2-7
CASSLPGTGVTEAFF	TGTGCCAGCAGCTTGCCCGGGACAGGGGTCACTGAAGCTTTCTTT	TRBD1	-	TRBV5-6	TRBJ1-1
CASSPGSVWETQYF	TGTGCCAGCAGCCCCGGAAGTGTTTGGGAGACCCAGTACTTC	-	-	TRBV9	TRBJ2-5
CASSLGTGGDYGYTF	TGTGCCAGCAGCTTAGGGACAGGGGGGGACTATGGCTACACCTTC	TRBD1	-	TRBV7-9	TRBJ1-2
CASSQEEHRNGYTF	TGTGCCAGCAGCCAAGAAGAACACAGGAATGGCTACACCTTC	-	-	TRBV14	TRBJ1-2
CASSGTSKTQYF	TGTGCTAGCAGTGGAACCTCAAAGACCCAGTACTTC	-	once	TRBV7-7	TRBJ2-5
CASQSSGNTIYF	TGTGCCAGCCAATCCTCTGGAAACACCATATATTTT	-	few	TRBV11-1	TRBJ1-3
CASSLWGLPNLHRGAVF	TGTGCCAGCAGTTTATGGGGACTTCCAAATTTACACCGGGGAGCTGTTTTT	-	-	TRBV28	TRBJ2-2
CASRSGTGVSDTQYF	TGCGCCAGCAGATCCGGGACAGGGGTATCGGATACGCAGTATTTT	TRBD1	-	TRBV10-2	TRBJ2-3
CASSQGQVQHF	TGTGCCAGCAGCCAAGGGCAGGTCCAGCATTTT	-	-	TRBV11-2	TRBJ1-5
CASSLDRLNEKLFF	TGTGCCAGCAGCTTAGACAGGCTTAATGAAAAACTGTTTTTT	-	-	TRBV11-2	TRBJ1-4
CASSPNRGRPPNTGELFF	TGCGCCAGCAGCCCCAACCGCGGTCGCCCTCCGAACACCGGGGAGCTGTTTTTT	-	-	TRBV4-1	TRBJ2-2